These 31 T cell receptor beta chains were all obtained from the same sample, sequenced in a study of T-cell reconstitution after alpha-beta-depleted transplantation in children. Using unique molecular identifiers, the investigators prepared the TCRbeta library. TCRdb re-called the PCR reads with MiXCR, one entry per CDR3 protein. This table holds hundreds of thousands of distinct CDR3 sequences, approximately 29% found once. The sample was PBMCs from the stem cell graft donor, taken from the stem cell graft. The receptor set was obtained from a human donor who donated a stem cell graft to a child with aplastic anemia.

The CDR3 loop is CSVQLAGSAEQFF. CDR3 sequence (DNA): TGCAGCGTTCAATTAGCGGGATCCGCTGAGCAGTTCTTC. The chain employs TRBV29-1 and TRBJ2-1, with 8 bases identical to TRBD2. The CDR3 extends over 13 amino acids. Germline V gives CDR1 SQVTM, CDR2 ANQGSEA. V trimming: 5 bases; J trimming: 9 bases; junction bases outside the gene matches: 9.

This clonotype has a handful of counts. The rearrangement uses TRBV29-1 and TRBJ2-7; the D is unclear. The ends were cut back, 1 base at V and 3 bases at J, with 7 bases in the middle. CDR3 length: 12 residues. Germline CDR1 and CDR2: SQVTM and ANQGSEA. CDR3 loop: CSVEGPDYEQYF. As DNA, the CDR3 is TGCAGCGTTGAAGGGCCGGACTACGAGCAGTACTTC.

This clonotype was detected many times. V is TRBV6-6 and J is TRBJ2-7; TRBD1 matches at 9 bases. V was pared by 2 bases and J by 4 bases, with 0 bases of the junction left unmatched. CDR3 length equals 13 residues. Per germline, CDR1 MNHNY and CDR2 SVGAGI (reference sequence). CDR3 nucleotide sequence: TGTGCCAGCAGTTACGACAGGGGGTACGAGCAGTACGTC. This translates into CASSYDRGYEQYV.

This clonotype has just a few counts. This sequence joins TRBV7-9 and TRBJ2-5; perhaps D is TRBD1 or TRBD2 (6 bases each). V was cut by 3 bases and J by 2 bases, with 16 bases left in between. The CDR3 extends over 16 amino acids. Germline CDR1 and CDR2: SEHNR and FQNEAQ (reference sequence). Written as DNA, the CDR3 is TGTGCCAGCAGCTTGGGGGCGGGACCAATGCAAGAGACCCAGTACTTC. This gives the protein CASSLGAGPMQETQYF. The variable domain in full, with the rest retrieved from reference TRBV7-9 and TRBJ2-5, is DTGVSQNPRHKITKRGQNVTFRCDPISEHNRLYWYRQTLGQGPEFLTYFQNEAQLEKSRLLSDRFSAERPKGSFSTLEIQRTEQGDSAMYLCASSLGAGPMQETQYFGPGTRLLVL.

The gene calls are TRBV6-2 or TRBV6-3 and TRBJ2-6; 11 bases fit TRBD2. The length of the CDR3 is 19 residues. Trimming took 7 bases from V and 0 from J; bases not matched to a gene: 11. Germline CDR1 MNHEY, CDR2 SVGEGT. This CDR3 reads CASTGTSGAPLSGANVLTF. CDR3 nucleotide sequence: TGTGCCAGCACCGGGACTAGCGGAGCCCCCCTCTCTGGGGCCAACGTCCTGACTTTC.

CDR3 sequence: CASSQGADSYTYEQYF. CDR3 coding DNA: TGTGCCAGCAGCCAAGGAGCCGACAGTTATACCTACGAGCAGTACTTC. J is TRBJ2-7 and V is TRBV4-2; D is possibly TRBD1 (5 bases). Trimming removed 1 base from V and 2 bases from J, with 15 bases in between. Germline loops: CDR1 LGHNA, CDR2 YNFKEQ. The CDR3 covers 16 residues.

This clonotype was picked up a small number of times. The rearrangement joins TRBV30 to TRBJ1-5; 8 bases are shared with TRBD1. The germline CDR1 and CDR2 sequences are GTSNPN and SVGIG (reference sequence). This CDR3 region has 14 residues. Unmatched junction bases numbered 4, after V lost 2 bases and J lost 4 bases. The CDR3, as DNA: TGTGCCTGGAGTCGAGGACAGGGAAATCAGCCCCAGCATTTT. This sequence encodes CAWSRGQGNQPQHF.

The chain combines TRBV5-5 with TRBJ2-7, with D perhaps matching TRBD2 (5 bases). The length of the CDR3 is 14 residues. Trimming stripped 0 bases from V and 3 bases from J, with 10 bases between. Germline-derived CDR1 and CDR2 are SGHKS and YYEKEE (reference sequence). In DNA, the CDR3 is TGTGCCAGCAGCTTGGATGGAGGAGTCTACGAGCAGTACTTC. This translates into CASSLDGGVYEQYF. The full variable domain, its missing parts supplied by reference TRBV5-5 and TRBJ2-7, is DAGVTQSPTHLIKTRGQQVTLRCSPISGHKSVSWYQQVLGQGPQFIFQYYEKEERGRGNFPDRFSARQFPNYSSELNVNALLLGDSALYLCASSLDGGVYEQYFGPGTRLTVT.

This chain connects TRBV7-8 to TRBJ2-3; D may be TRBD2 (5 bases). The germline V and J ends were trimmed by 2 bases and 2 bases, with 14 bases remaining between them. CDR1 and CDR2 from the germline V gene are SGHVS and FQNEAQ. CDR3 length: 16 residues. CDR3 residues: CASSLRLRANTDTQYF. The CDR3 bases are TGTGCCAGCAGCTTACGTCTGAGGGCTAACACAGATACGCAGTATTTT.

The gene calls are TRBV12-3 or TRBV12-4 and TRBJ2-7, with a weak D call TRBD1 (6 bases). The CDR3 covers 15 residues. V lost 7 bases and J 2 bases, leaving 18 bases between the germline ends. In DNA, the CDR3 is TGTGCCAGCACCCCACCCGGACAGACCACCTACGAGCAGTACTTC. As protein: CASTPPGQTTYEQYF.

The chain links TRBV7-8 to TRBJ1-6; possible D gene TRBD1, 5 bases. This CDR3 has 16 residues. Per the germline V gene, CDR1 is SGHVS and CDR2 is FQNEAQ. Trimming left V 1 base short and J 5 bases short, with 12 bases between. The DNA of the CDR3 is TGTGCCAGCAGCTTAGAGGGGTACTTGGATAATTCACCCCTCCACTTT. It yields the protein CASSLEGYLDNSPLHF.

This clonotype has more than one count but fewer than ten. The rearrangement joins TRBV7-9 to TRBJ2-5, with D possibly TRBD1 on 6 matching bases. CDR1 is SEHNR, CDR2 FQNEAQ, per germline (reference sequence). Between the trimmed V and J ends, which lost 5 bases and 5 bases, there was a span of 12 bases. This CDR3 is 13 amino acids long. The CDR3 spells CASSQDSGETQYF. The CDR3 bases are TGTGCCAGCAGCCAGGACAGTGGGGAGACCCAGTACTTC.

This clonotype was seen more than once but under ten times. The chain combines TRBV18 with TRBJ1-5, with TRBD1 matching 7 bases. Germline values: CDR1 KGHSH, CDR2 LQKENI. The CDR3 consists of 15 residues. V lost 5 bases to trimming and J lost 0 bases; unmatched junction nucleotides: 4. The CDR3 protein is CASSAGQFSNQPQHF. The CDR3 bases are TGTGCCAGCTCAGCGGGACAGTTTAGCAATCAGCCCCAGCATTTT.

The chain has TRBV6-1 and TRBJ2-7; 11 bases are shared with TRBD1. There are 14 residues in the CDR3. J gave up 4 bases and V 7 bases, and 6 bases lay outside the gene matches. CDR1 MNHNS and CDR2 SASEGT come from the germline V gene. CDR3 in amino acids: CASTRGTGGYEQYF. As DNA, the CDR3 is TGTGCCAGCACAAGGGGGACAGGGGGGTACGAGCAGTACTTC.

The chain recombines TRBV20-1 with TRBJ2-7, with D uncertain. There are 14 residues in the CDR3. CDR1 DFQATT and CDR2 SNEGSKA come from the germline V gene (reference sequence). V was pared by 6 bases and J by 2 bases, with 17 bases between. The CDR3: CSAFDQTKPYEQYF. DNA of the CDR3: TGCAGTGCATTTGATCAAACCAAACCCTACGAGCAGTACTTC.

This clonotype was found a few times. The rearrangement uses TRBV7-9 and TRBJ1-2, with unresolved D. CDR1 is SEHNR, CDR2 FQNEAQ, per germline (reference sequence). Trimming removed 2 bases at V and 1 base at J, with 8 bases between. CDR3 length: 14 residues. The CDR3 loop reads CASSLSALNYGYTF. CDR3 nucleotide sequence: TGTGCCAGCAGCTTATCCGCTCTTAACTATGGCTACACCTTC.

The rearrangement uses TRBV7-9 and TRBJ1-1, with D maybe TRBD1 (5 bases). The V end was cut by 5 bases, the J end by 9 bases, with 22 bases between. This CDR3 region has 15 residues. The germline gives CDR1 SEHNR, CDR2 FQNEAQ (reference sequence). The CDR3 DNA reads TGTGCCAGCAGCCCCGCACCTCAGGGTCCCGGCCAAGCTTTCTTT. Amino acid sequence: CASSPAPQGPGQAFF.

The genes are TRBV4-3 and TRBJ2-1; 9 bases match TRBD2. The V segment lost 1 base and the J segment 5 bases; nucleotides outside the gene matches: 6. The germline V gene encodes CDR1 LGHNA and CDR2 YSLEER. The CDR3 contains 16 residues. CDR3 nucleotide sequence: TGCGCCAGCAGCCAAGTCGGTAGCGGGAGTAACAATGAGCAGTTCTTC. Protein: CASSQVGSGSNNEQFF.

This clonotype came up once. The CDR3 loop is CASRQGGSGYNEQFF. In DNA form, the CDR3 reads TGTGCCAGTAGGCAAGGGGGTAGCGGATACAATGAGCAGTTCTTC. This chain links TRBV19 with TRBJ2-1; D tentatively fits TRBD1 or TRBD2 (6 bases each). Germline V gene sequence: CDR1 LNHDA, CDR2 SQIVND (reference sequence). CDR3 size: 15 residues. Trimming stripped 6 bases from V and 4 bases from J, with 16 bases between.

The chain is built from TRBV10-3 and TRBJ1-4; the match to TRBD1 covers 7 bases. The V gene end was trimmed by 5 bases and the J gene end by 5 bases; junction bases not matched to a gene: 5. The CDR3 spans 14 residues. Looked up from germline, CDR1 is ENHRY and CDR2 is SYGVKD. CDR3 in amino acids: CAISTGDGNEKLFF. The CDR3 bases are TGTGCCATCAGTACAGGGGACGGAAATGAAAAACTGTTTTTT.

The chain carries TRBV29-1 and TRBJ2-1, with TRBD2 as a possible D gene (6 bases). The CDR3 has 13 residues. V lost 7 bases, J lost 4 bases, and 14 bases lay in between. Germline lookup yields CDR1 SQVTM and CDR2 ANQGSEA. CDR3 residues: CSAGRDFYNEQFF. In DNA form, the CDR3 reads TGCAGCGCCGGCCGGGACTTTTACAATGAGCAGTTCTTC.

This chain links TRBV18 with TRBJ2-5; 8 nucleotides align to TRBD2. This CDR3 is built from 16 residues. The ends lost 3 bases at V and 5 bases at J; junction bases unmatched: 11. From germline, CDR1 is KGHSH and CDR2 LQKENI. The CDR3 here is CASSPLSGTGGETQYF. The CDR3 bases are TGTGCCAGCTCACCGCTTAGCGGGACCGGGGGGGAGACCCAGTACTTC.

This chain uses TRBV20-1 with TRBJ2-1, with 11 bases that match TRBD2. Germline CDR1 DFQATT, CDR2 SNEGSKA (reference sequence). CDR3 length: 14 amino acids. After removal of 6 bases from V and 7 bases from J, the junction contained 8 bases not matched to a gene. The CDR3 sequence is CSAVAGGNGNEQFF. CDR3 bases: TGCAGTGCGGTAGCGGGAGGGAATGGGAATGAGCAGTTCTTC.

The rearrangement joins TRBV6-5 to TRBJ2-7; possibly TRBD2 for D (5 bases). The CDR3 loop spans 11 amino acids. The germline CDR1 and CDR2 sequences are MNHEY and SVGAGI. V gave up 8 bases and J gave up 3 bases, with 8 bases separating them. This CDR3 is CASGGGYEQYF. The CDR3 DNA follows: TGTGCCAGCGGAGGCGGCTACGAGCAGTACTTC.

This clonotype turned up a few times. J is TRBJ2-2 and V is TRBV6-2 or TRBV6-3; perhaps TRBD1 as D (6 bases). Per germline, CDR1 MNHEY and CDR2 SVGEGT. The ends were cut back, 2 bases at V and 4 bases at J, with 14 bases in the middle. The CDR3 totals 16 residues. CDR3 amino acids: CASSYSPGAGTGELFF. As DNA, the CDR3 is TGTGCCAGCAGTTACAGTCCAGGGGCGGGCACCGGGGAGCTGTTTTTT.

V usage is TRBV5-5 and J usage is TRBJ1-2; TRBD1 is a possible D gene (5 bases). The CDR3 is 14 residues long. V dropped 3 bases and J dropped 4 bases, with 13 bases sitting between them. Germline CDR1 SGHKS, CDR2 YYEKEE (reference sequence). CDR3 DNA: TGTGCCAGCAGCTCGCAGGGTTTCAGCTATGGCTACACCTTC. Its protein is CASSSQGFSYGYTF.

This chain joins TRBV7-8 and TRBJ1-1; possibly TRBD1 for D (5 bases). CDR1 and CDR2 (germline): SGHVS, FQNEAQ. The CDR3 is 15 amino acids. The CDR3 DNA sequence: TGTGCTTCCGGGGCCCTGGGATTCATGAACACTGAAGCTTTCTTT. Translation: CASGALGFMNTEAFF.

The chain uses TRBV5-1 and TRBJ2-1; 15 bases agree with TRBD2. CDR1 is SGHRS and CDR2 is YFSETQ in the germline V gene. CDR3 size: 16 residues. V gave up 7 bases and J gave up 7 bases; unmatched junction bases: 9. CDR3 sequence (DNA): TGCGCCAGCCTCGGACTAGCGGGAGGGCCGGGGAATGAGCAGTTCTTC. Translation: CASLGLAGGPGNEQFF.

CDR3 sequence: CASSGQEGYGYTF. In nucleotides, the CDR3 is TGCGCCAGCTCCGGACAGGAAGGTTATGGCTACACCTTC. V and J are TRBV5-1 and TRBJ1-2; TRBD1 agrees at 7 bases. The junction had 8 bases not matched to a gene; V was cut back by 7 bases and J by 5 bases. Germline CDR1 and CDR2: SGHRS and YFSETQ. The CDR3 extends over 13 amino acids.

The rearrangement joins TRBV28 to TRBJ2-4, with 9 positions matching TRBD1. J lost 6 bases, V lost 0 bases, and 6 bases had no gene match. Germline-derived CDR1 and CDR2 are MDHEN and SYDVKM. The CDR3 has 16 residues. In nucleotides, the CDR3 is TGTGCCAGCAGTTTATGGGGGACAGGGTACGGAAACATTCAGTACTTC. Its translation: CASSLWGTGYGNIQYF.

The V call is TRBV27, the J call TRBJ2-7; 9 bases match TRBD2. Germline CDR1 MNHEY, CDR2 SMNVEV (reference sequence). CDR3 length equals 16 residues. Trimming removed 4 bases from V and 5 bases from J; junction bases left unmatched: 12. This chain's CDR3 is CASSSPGTSINHEQYV. In DNA, the CDR3 is TGTGCCAGCAGTTCACCTGGGACTAGCATCAACCACGAGCAGTACGTC.